This record concerns one TCR beta chain sequence. A much larger clone sits a single nucleotide away, making a read error possible. This sample was included in a study of kidney transplant recipient with SARS-CoV-2 infection. TCRdb itself ran the reads through MiXCR, one entry per CDR3 protein. The repertoire holds fewer than 250,000 distinct CDR3 sequences, 29% seen once, with roughly 7% in the top ten. Sequencing used a blood sample, obtained at baseline and between days 110 and 120 from a kidney transplant recipient. The clonotype comes from a young adult male patient who had COVID-19 and was a kidney transplant recipient. Some T cells may be transferred from the graft donor.

As DNA, the CDR3 is TGTGCCACCAGTTTGAGATGTAGTTCCAGAAAGACCTATGGCTACACCTTC. Translated: CATSLRCSSRKTYGYTF. This chain uses TRBV24-1 with TRBJ1-2, with unresolved D. Germline V gene sequence: CDR1 KGHDR, CDR2 SFDVKD. V was cut by 6 bases and J by 4 bases, with 23 bases left in between. This CDR3 is 17 amino acids long.